This T cell receptor beta chain is drawn from a study of T cells expressing NK-cell markers. Across the study: TCR beta repertoires came from sorted CD3+CD56+NKG2C+, CD3+CD56+NKG2C- and CD3+CD56-NKG2C+ T cells.

Each CDR3 protein gets one entry in TCRdb, which reprocessed the 5' RACE reads and gives no DNA. The table lists 450,000 to 600,000 distinct CDR3 sequences. Germline CDR1 and CDR2: MNHEY and SMNVEV (reference sequence). The CDR3 length is 13 residues. This TCR was sampled from a man aged 18 to 29 in good health. Source material: blood T cells: a sorted CD56 or NKG2C T cell subset, CD4+ or CD8+ T cells, or bulk PBMC T cells (not recorded which). The chain uses TRBV27 and TRBJ2-3; TCRdb returns TRBD1, unconfirmable since there is no DNA. CDR3 protein: CASHRTRADTQYF.